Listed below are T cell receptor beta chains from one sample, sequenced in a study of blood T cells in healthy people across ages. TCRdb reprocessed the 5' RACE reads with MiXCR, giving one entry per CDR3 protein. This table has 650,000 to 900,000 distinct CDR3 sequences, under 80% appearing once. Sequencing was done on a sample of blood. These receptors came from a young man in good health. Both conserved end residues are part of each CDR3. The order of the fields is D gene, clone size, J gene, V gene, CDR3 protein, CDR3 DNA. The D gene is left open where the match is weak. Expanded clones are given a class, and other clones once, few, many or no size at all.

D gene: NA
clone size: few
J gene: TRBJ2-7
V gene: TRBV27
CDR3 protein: CASKDSYEQYF
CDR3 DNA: TGTGCCAGCAAGGACAGCTACGAGCAGTACTTC

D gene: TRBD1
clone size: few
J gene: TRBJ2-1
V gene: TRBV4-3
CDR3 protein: CASSFRGLEQFF
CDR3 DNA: TGCGCCAGCAGCTTCAGGGGGCTTGAGCAGTTCTTC

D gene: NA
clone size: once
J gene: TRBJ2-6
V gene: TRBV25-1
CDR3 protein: CASSGGTPGANVLTF
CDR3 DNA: TGTGCCAGCAGTGGGGGGACCCCTGGGGCCAACGTCCTGACTTTC

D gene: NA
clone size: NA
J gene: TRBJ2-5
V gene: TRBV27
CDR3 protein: CASSVSYSSGTQYF
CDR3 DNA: TGTGCCAGCAGTGTATCTTACTCCTCAGGGACCCAGTACTTC

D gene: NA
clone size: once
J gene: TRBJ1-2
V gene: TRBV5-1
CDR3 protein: CASSPKTDDYGYTF
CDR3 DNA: TGCGCCAGCAGCCCAAAGACAGATGATTATGGCTACACCTTC

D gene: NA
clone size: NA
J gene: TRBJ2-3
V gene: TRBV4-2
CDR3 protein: CASSPRTATDAQYF
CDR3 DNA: TGTGCCAGCAGCCCCAGGACAGCTACAGATGCGCAGTATTTT

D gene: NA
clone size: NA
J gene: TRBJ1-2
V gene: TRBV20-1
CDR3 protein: CSASARLDYGYTF
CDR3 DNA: TGCAGTGCTAGTGCCCGTCTGGACTATGGCTACACCTTC

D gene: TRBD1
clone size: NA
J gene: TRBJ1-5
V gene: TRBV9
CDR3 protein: CASSGGQVGNQPQHF
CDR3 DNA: TGTGCCAGCAGCGGGGGACAGGTTGGCAATCAGCCCCAGCATTTT

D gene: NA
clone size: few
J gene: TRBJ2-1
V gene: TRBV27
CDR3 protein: CASSLAAGRGYNEQFF
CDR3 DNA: TGTGCCAGCAGTTTAGCGGCAGGGCGTGGCTACAATGAGCAGTTCTTC

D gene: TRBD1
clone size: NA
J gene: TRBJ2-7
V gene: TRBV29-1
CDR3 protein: CSVGKLGGRDRWPSYEQYF
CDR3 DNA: TGCAGCGTCGGAAAGCTCGGGGGACGGGACAGGTGGCCTTCCTACGAGCAGTACTTC

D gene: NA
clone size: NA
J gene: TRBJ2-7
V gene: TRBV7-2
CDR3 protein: CAGSPPGGPSSYEQYF
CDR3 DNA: TGTGCCGGCAGCCCCCCCGGGGGACCTAGCTCCTACGAGCAGTACTTC

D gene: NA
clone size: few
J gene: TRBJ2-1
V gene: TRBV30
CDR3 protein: CAWSVNLSEQFF
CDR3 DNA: TGTGCCTGGAGCGTAAATTTGAGTGAGCAGTTCTTC

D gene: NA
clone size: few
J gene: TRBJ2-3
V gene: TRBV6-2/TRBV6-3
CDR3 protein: CASRAVEGRRTDTQYF
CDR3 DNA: TGTGCCAGCAGGGCGGTAGAGGGTCGGAGGACAGATACGCAGTATTTT

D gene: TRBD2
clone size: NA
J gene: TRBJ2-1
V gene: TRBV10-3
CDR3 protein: CAISRTSGEVNEQFF
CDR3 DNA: TGTGCCATCAGTCGGACTAGCGGGGAAGTCAATGAGCAGTTCTTC

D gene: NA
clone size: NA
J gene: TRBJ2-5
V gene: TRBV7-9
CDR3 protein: CASSPRSEETQYF
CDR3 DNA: TGTGCCAGCAGCCCTAGATCTGAAGAGACCCAGTACTTC

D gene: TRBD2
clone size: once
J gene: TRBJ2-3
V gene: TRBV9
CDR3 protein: CASSPSGGAHTQYF
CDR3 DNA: TGTGCCAGCAGTCCTAGCGGGGGGGCTCATACGCAGTATTTT

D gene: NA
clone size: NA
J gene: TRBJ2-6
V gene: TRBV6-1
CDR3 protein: CASQDVSGASVLTF
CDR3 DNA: TGTGCCAGCCAGGACGTATCGGGGGCCAGCGTCCTGACTTTC

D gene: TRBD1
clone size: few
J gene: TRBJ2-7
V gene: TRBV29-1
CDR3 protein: CSVRTGPYEQYF
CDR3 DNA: TGCAGCGTGCGGACAGGACCCTACGAGCAGTACTTC

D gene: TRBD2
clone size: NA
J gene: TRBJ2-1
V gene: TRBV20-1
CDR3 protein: CSARDAGLAVSYNEQFF
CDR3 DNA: TGCAGTGCTAGAGACGCGGGACTAGCGGTTTCCTACAATGAGCAGTTCTTC

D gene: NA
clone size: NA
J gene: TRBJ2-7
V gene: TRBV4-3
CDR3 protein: CTSSQAGVSGYEQYF
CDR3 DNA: TGCACCAGCAGCCAAGCGGGCGTCAGCGGGTACGAGCAGTACTTC

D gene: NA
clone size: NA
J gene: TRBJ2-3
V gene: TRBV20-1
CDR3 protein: CSARLVHSTDTQYF
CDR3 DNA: TGCAGTGCTAGACTCGTCCACAGCACAGATACGCAGTATTTT

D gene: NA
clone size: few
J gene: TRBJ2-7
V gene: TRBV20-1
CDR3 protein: CSARAASFYEQYF
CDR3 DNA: TGCAGTGCTAGAGCCGCTTCTTTCTACGAGCAGTACTTC

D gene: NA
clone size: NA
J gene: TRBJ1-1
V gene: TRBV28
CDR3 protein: CASRPGGGTEAFF
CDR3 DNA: TGTGCCAGCAGGCCCGGGGGGGGCACTGAAGCTTTCTTT

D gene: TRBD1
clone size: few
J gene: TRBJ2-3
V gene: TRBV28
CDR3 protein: CASSSGTGEDTQYF
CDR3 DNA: TGTGCCAGCAGTTCCGGGACAGGGGAAGATACGCAGTATTTT

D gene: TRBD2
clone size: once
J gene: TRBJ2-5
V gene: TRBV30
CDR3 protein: CAWSVHGGGETQYF
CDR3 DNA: TGTGCCTGGAGTGTACACGGCGGGGGAGAGACCCAGTACTTC

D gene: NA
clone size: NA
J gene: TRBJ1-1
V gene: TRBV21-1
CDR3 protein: CASSKGHDLNAEAFF
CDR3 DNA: TGTGCCAGCAGCAAAGGCCACGATCTTAACGCTGAAGCTTTCTTT

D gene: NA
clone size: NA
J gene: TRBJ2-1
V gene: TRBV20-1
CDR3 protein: CSVGANNEQFF
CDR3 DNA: TGCAGTGTCGGGGCGAACAATGAGCAGTTCTTC

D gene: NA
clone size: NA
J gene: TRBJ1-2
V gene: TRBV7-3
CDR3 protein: CASSLDNLHGYTF
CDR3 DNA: TGTGCCAGCAGCTTAGACAACTTGCATGGCTACACCTTC

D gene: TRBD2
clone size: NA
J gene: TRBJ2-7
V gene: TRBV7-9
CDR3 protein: CASSLVAREGSYEQYF
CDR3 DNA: TGTGCCAGCAGCTTAGTTGCGCGGGAGGGCTCCTACGAGCAGTACTTC

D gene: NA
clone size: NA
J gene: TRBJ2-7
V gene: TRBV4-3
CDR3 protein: CASSQDVGGLQYEQYF
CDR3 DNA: TGCGCCAGCAGCCAAGATGTCGGGGGGCTACAATACGAGCAGTACTTC

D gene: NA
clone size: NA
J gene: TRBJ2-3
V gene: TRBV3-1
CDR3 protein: CASSQLPVDTQYF
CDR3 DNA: TGTGCCAGCAGCCAACTGCCCGTAGATACGCAGTATTTT

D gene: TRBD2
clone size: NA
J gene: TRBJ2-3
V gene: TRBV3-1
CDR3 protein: CASSQVLAVTDTQYF
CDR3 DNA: TGTGCCAGCAGCCAAGTACTAGCGGTCACAGATACGCAGTATTTT

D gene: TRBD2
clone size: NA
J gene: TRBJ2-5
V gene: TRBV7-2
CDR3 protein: CASSKGTSGPIETQYF
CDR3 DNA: TGTGCCAGCAGCAAAGGGACTAGCGGGCCCATAGAGACCCAGTACTTC

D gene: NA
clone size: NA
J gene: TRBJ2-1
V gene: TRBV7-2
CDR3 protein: CASSPSLGYEQFF
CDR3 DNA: TGTGCCAGCAGCCCAAGCCTGGGCTATGAGCAGTTCTTC

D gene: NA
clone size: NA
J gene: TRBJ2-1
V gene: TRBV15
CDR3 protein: CATSREQGSYNEQFF
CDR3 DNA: TGTGCCACCAGCAGAGAACAGGGCTCCTACAATGAGCAGTTCTTC

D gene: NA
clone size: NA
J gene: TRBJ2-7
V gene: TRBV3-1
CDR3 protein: CASSQVPWSYEQYF
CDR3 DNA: TGTGCCAGCAGCCAAGTACCGTGGTCCTACGAGCAGTACTTC

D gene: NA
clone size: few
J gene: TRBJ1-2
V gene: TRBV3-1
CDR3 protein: CASSQVREGYGYTF
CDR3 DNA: TGTGCCAGCAGCCAAGTGAGGGAGGGCTATGGCTACACCTTC

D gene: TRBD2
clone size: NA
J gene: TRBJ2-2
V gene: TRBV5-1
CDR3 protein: CASSPILAGSHTGELFF
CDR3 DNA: TGCGCCAGCAGCCCTATTCTAGCGGGGTCGCACACCGGGGAGCTGTTTTTT

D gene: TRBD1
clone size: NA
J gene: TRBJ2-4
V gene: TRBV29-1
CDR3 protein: CSAGTGNNEQYF
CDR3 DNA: TGCAGCGCCGGGACAGGGAATAATGAGCAGTACTTC

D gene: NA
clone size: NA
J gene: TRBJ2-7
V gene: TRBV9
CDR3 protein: CASSPGTYYHYEQYF
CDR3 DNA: TGTGCCAGCAGCCCAGGGACTTACTATCACTACGAGCAGTACTTC

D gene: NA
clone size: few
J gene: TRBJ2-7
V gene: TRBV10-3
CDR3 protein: CAISESLTYEQYF
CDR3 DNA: TGTGCCATCAGTGAGTCCCTAACCTACGAGCAGTACTTC

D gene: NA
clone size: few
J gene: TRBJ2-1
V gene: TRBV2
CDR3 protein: CASEMNEQFF
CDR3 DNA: TGTGCCAGCGAAATGAATGAGCAGTTCTTC

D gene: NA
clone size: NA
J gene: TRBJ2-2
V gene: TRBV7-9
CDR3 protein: CAPDSYGELFF
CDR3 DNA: TGTGCCCCCGACAGCTACGGGGAGCTGTTTTTT

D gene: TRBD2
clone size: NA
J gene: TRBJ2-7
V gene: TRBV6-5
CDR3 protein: CASSSGGEYEQYF
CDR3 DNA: TGTGCCAGCAGTTCGGGAGGGGAGTACGAGCAGTACTTC

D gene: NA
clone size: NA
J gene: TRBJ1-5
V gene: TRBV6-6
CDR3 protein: CASSYLAGINQPQHF
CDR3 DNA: TGTGCCAGCAGTTACCTAGCAGGAATCAATCAGCCCCAGCATTTT

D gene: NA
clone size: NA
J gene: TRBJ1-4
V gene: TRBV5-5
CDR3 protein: CASSLTNRRGKLFF
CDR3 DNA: TGTGCCAGCAGCCTCACAAATCGGAGGGGAAAACTGTTTTTT

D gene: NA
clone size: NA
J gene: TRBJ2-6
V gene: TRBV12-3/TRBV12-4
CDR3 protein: CASSLEGVGANVLTF
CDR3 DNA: TGTGCCAGCAGTTTAGAGGGGGTTGGGGCCAACGTCCTGACTTTC

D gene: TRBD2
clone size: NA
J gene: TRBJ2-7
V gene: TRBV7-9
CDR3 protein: CASSPQAGLAESYEQYF
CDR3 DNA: TGTGCCAGCAGCCCCCAAGCCGGCCTAGCGGAATCCTACGAGCAGTACTTC

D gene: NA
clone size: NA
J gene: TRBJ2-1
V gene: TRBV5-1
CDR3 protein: CASSLDQGIHNEQFF
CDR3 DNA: TGCGCCAGCAGCTTGGATCAGGGGATCCACAATGAGCAGTTCTTC

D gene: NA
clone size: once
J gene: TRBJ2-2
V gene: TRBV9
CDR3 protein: CASSDDSGRLNTGELFF
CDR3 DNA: TGTGCCAGCAGCGACGATAGCGGAAGATTGAACACCGGGGAGCTGTTTTTT

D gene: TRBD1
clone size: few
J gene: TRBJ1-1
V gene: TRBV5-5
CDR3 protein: CASSSGTGGKNTEAFF
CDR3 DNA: TGTGCCAGCAGCTCCGGGACAGGGGGCAAGAACACTGAAGCTTTCTTT

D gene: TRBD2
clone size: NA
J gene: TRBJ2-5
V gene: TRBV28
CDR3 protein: CASSSGGGKEETQYF
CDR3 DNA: TGTGCCAGCAGTAGCGGGGGGGGGAAGGAAGAGACCCAGTACTTC

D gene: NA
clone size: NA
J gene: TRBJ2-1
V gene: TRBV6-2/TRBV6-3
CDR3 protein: CASSYSTVGRNEQFF
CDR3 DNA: TGTGCCAGCAGTTACTCGACAGTGGGTCGCAATGAGCAGTTCTTC

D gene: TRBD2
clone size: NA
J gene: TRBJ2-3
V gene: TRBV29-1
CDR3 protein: CSESSGATDTQYF
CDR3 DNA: TGCAGCGAGTCTAGCGGAGCGACAGATACGCAGTATTTT

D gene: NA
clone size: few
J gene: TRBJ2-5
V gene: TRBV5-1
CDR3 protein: CASSLAGDDQETQYF
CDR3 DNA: TGCGCCAGCAGCTTGGCGGGGGACGACCAAGAGACCCAGTACTTC